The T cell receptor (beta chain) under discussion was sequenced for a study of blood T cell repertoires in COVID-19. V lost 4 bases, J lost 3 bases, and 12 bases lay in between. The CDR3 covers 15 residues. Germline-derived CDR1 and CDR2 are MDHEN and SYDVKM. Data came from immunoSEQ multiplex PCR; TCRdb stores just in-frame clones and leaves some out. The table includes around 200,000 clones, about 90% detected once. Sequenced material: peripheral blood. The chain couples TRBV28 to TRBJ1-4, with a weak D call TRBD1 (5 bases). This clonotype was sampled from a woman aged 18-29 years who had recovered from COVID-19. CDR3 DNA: TGTGCCAGCAGTTCAGGGCAGAAGGCTAATGAAAAACTGTTTTTT. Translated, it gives CASSSGQKANEKLFF.